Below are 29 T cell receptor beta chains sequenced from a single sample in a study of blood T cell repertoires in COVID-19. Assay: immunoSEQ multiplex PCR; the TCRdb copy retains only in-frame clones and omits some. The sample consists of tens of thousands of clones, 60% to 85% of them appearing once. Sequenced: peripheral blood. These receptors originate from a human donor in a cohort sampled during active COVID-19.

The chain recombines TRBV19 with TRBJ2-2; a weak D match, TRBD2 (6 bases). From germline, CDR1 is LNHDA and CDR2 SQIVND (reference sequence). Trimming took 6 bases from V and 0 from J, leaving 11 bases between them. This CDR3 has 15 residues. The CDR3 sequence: CASREGGTNTGELFF. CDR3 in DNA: TGTGCCAGTAGGGAGGGCGGAACGAACACCGGGGAGCTGTTTTTT.

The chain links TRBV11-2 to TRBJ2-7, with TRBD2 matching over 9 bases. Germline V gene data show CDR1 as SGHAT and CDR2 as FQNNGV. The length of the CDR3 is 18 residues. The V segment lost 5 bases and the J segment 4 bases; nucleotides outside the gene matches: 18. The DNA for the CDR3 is TGTGCCAGCAGCCATGGGCGGGGGGGAGGTTATACCGAATACGAGCAGTACTTC. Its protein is CASSHGRGGGYTEYEQYF.

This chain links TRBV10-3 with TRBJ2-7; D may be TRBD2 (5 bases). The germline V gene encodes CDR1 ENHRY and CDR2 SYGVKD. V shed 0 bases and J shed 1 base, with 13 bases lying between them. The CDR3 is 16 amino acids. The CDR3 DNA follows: TGTGCCATCAGTGAGTCGAGGGTGGGTCCGTCCTACGAGCAGTACTTC. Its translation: CAISESRVGPSYEQYF.

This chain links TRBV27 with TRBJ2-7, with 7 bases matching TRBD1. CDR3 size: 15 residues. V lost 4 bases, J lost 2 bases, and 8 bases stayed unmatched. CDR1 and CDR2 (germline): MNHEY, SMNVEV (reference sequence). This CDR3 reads CASSSRGPLTYEQYF. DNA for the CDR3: TGTGCCAGCAGTTCAAGGGGGCCACTAACCTACGAGCAGTACTTC.

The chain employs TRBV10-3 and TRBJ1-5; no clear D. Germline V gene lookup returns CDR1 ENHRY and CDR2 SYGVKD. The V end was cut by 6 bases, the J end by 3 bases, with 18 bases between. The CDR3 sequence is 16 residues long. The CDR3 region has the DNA TGTGCCATCAGATACACCTGCCTCCTTACCAATCAGCCCCAGCATTTT. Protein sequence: CAIRYTCLLTNQPQHF.

The CDR3: CASSLLSVSYNEQFF. The CDR3 coding sequence is TGTGCCAGCAGTTTACTCTCAGTCTCCTACAATGAGCAGTTCTTC. This sequence joins TRBV27 and TRBJ2-1, with D uncertain. Germline V gene data show CDR1 as MNHEY and CDR2 as SMNVEV (reference sequence). This CDR3 has 15 amino acids. With 2 bases removed from V and 0 bases from J, the gap between germline ends came to 8 bases.

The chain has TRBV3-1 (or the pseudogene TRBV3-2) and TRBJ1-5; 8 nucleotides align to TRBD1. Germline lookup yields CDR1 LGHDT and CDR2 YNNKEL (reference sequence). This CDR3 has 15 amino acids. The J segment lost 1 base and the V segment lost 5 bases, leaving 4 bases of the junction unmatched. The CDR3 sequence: CASSSGQESNQPQHF. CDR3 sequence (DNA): TGTGCCAGCAGCTCGGGACAGGAAAGCAATCAGCCCCAGCATTTT.

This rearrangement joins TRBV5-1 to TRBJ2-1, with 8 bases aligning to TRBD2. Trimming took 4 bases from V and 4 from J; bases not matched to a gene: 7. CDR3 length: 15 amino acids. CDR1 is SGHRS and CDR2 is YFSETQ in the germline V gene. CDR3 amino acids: CASSLLPSGYNEQFF. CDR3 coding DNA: TGCGCCAGCAGCCTTCTCCCTAGCGGGTACAATGAGCAGTTCTTC.

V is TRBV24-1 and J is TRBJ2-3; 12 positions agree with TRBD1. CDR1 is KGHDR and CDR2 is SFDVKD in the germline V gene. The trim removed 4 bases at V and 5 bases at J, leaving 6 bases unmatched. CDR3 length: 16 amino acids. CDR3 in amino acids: CATSDPGTGGEDTQYF. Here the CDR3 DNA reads TGTGCCACCAGTGACCCCGGGACAGGGGGCGAAGATACGCAGTATTTT.

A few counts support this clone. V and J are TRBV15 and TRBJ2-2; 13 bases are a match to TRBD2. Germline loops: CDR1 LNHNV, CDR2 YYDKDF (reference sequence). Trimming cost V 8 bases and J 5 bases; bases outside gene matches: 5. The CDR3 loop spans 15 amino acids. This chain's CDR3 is CATQLTSGRTGELFF. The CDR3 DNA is TGTGCCACCCAGTTGACTAGCGGGAGGACCGGGGAGCTGTTTTTT.

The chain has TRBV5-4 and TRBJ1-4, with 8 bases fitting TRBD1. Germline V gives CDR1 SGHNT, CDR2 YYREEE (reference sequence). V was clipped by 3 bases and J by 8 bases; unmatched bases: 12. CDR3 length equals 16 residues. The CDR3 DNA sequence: TGTGCCAGCAGCTCCGGACAGGGCCGTCGAGAGGAAAAACTGTTTTTT. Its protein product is CASSSGQGRREEKLFF.

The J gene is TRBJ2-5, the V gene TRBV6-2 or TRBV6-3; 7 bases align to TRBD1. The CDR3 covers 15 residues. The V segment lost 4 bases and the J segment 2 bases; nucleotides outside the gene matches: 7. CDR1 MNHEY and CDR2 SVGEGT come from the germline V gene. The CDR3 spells CASSSPGTVQETQYF. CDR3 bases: TGTGCCAGCAGTTCCCCCGGGACAGTACAAGAGACCCAGTACTTC.

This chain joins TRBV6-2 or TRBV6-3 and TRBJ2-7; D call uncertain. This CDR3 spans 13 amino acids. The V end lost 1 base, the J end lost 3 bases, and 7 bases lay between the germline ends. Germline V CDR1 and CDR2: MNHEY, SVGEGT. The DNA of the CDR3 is TGTGCCAGCAGTTACTTGTCAGTCTACGAGCAGTACTTC. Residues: CASSYLSVYEQYF.

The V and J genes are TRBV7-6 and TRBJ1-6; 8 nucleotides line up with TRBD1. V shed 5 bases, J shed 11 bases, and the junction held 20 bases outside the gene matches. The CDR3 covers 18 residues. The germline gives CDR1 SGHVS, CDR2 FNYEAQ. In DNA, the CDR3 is TGTGCCAGCAGCCGGCGACAACCGGGACAGGACTTTCTTCCACCCCTCCACTTT. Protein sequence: CASSRRQPGQDFLPPLHF.

The CDR3 nucleotides are TGTGCCAGCAGCTTTTCAGGGAAAGGCTACACCTTC. It specifies CASSFSGKGYTF. The J gene is TRBJ1-2, the V gene TRBV7-9; TRBD1 is a possible D gene (5 bases). Germline V gene data show CDR1 as SEHNR and CDR2 as FQNEAQ (reference sequence). CDR3 size: 12 residues. Trimming left V 3 bases short and J 8 bases short, with 10 bases between.

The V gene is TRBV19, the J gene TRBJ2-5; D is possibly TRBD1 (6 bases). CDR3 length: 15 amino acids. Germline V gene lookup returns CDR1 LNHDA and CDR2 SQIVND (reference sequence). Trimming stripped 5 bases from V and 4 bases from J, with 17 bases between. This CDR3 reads CASSPQTGRGETQYF. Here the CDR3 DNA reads TGTGCCAGTAGTCCCCAGACAGGACGGGGAGAGACCCAGTACTTC.

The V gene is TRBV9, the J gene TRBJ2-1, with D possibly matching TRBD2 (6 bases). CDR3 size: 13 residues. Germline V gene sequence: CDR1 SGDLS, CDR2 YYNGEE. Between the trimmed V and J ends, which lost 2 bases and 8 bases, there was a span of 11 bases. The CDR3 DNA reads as TGTGCCAGCAGCGTGGGGGACTCGGATGAGCAGTTCTTC. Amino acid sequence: CASSVGDSDEQFF.

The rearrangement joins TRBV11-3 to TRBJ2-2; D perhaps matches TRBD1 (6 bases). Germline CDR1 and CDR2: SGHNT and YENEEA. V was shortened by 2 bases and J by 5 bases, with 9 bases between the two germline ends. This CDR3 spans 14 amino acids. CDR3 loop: CASSLSTGTGELFF. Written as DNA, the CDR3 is TGTGCCAGCAGCTTATCTACAGGGACCGGGGAGCTGTTTTTT.

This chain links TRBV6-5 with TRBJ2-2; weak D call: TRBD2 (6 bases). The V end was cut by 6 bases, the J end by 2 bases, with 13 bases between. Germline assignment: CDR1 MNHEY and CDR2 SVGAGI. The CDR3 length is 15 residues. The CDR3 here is CASRPPGLNTGELFF. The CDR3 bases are TGTGCCAGCAGGCCCCCGGGACTCAACACCGGGGAGCTGTTTTTT.

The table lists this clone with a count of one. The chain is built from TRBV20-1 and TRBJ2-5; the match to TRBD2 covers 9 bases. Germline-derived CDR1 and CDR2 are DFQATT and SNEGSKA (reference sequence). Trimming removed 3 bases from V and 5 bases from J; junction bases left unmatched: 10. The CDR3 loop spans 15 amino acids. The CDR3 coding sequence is TGCAGTGCTAGTTCTGGCGGGAGGGCCTCGGAGACCCAGTACTTC. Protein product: CSASSGGRASETQYF.

The CDR3 nucleotides are TGTGCCAGCAGCCCATATAATAGCGGGAGGGTACCAGATACGCAGTATTTT. Its translation is CASSPYNSGRVPDTQYF. The V call is TRBV3-1 (or the pseudogene TRBV3-2), the J call TRBJ2-3; TRBD2 matches at 11 bases. There are 17 residues in the CDR3. Germline lookup yields CDR1 LGHDT and CDR2 YNNKEL (reference sequence). V lost 4 bases to trimming and J lost 4 bases; unmatched junction nucleotides: 10.

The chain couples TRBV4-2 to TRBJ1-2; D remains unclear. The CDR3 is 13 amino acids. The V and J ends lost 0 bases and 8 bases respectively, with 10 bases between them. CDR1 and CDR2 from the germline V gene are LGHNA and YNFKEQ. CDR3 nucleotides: TGTGCCAGCAGCCAAGAACCCGGTTGGGGCTACACCTTC. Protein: CASSQEPGWGYTF.

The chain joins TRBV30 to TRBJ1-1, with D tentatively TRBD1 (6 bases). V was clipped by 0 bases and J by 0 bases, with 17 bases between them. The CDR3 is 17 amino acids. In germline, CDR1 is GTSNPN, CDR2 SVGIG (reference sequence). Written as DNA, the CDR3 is TGTGCCTGGAGTGTACCGACAGGCAGGCGGGTGAACACTGAAGCTTTCTTT. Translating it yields CAWSVPTGRRVNTEAFF.

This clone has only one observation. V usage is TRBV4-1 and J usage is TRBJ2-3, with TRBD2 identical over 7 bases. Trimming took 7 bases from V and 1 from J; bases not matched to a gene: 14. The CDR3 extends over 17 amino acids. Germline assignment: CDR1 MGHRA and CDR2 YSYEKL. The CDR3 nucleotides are TGCGCCAGCAACGGGGGGAGAGGGGCAGGACGCACAGATACGCAGTATTTT. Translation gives CASNGGRGAGRTDTQYF.

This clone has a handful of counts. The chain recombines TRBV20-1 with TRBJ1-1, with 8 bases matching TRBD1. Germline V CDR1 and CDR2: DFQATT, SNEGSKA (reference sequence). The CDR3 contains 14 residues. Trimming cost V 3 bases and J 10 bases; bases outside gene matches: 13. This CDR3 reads CSASDPYRGTAAFF. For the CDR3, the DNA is TGCAGTGCTAGTGATCCGTACAGGGGGACCGCAGCTTTCTTT.

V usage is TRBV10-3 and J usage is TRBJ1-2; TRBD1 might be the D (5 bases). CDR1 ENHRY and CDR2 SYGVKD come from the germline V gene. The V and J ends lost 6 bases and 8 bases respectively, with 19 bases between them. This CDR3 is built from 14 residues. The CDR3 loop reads CAISPGLPSGGYTF. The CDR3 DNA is TGTGCCATCAGCCCGGGACTCCCCTCCGGCGGCTACACCTTC.

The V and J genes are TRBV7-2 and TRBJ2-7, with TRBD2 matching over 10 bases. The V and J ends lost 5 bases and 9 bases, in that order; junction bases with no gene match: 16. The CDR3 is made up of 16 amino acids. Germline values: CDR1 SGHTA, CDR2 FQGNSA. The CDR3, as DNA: TGTGCCAGCAGCCCTAAATTGGCTCTAGCGGGAGTCGGGCAGTACTTC. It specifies CASSPKLALAGVGQYF.

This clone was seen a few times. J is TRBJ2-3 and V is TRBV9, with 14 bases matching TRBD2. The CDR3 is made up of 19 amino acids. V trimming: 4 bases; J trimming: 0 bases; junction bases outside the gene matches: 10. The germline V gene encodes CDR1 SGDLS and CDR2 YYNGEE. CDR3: CASSPKGLAGVSSTDTQYF. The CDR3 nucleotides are TGTGCCAGCAGCCCGAAGGGACTAGCGGGAGTCAGTAGCACAGATACGCAGTATTTT.

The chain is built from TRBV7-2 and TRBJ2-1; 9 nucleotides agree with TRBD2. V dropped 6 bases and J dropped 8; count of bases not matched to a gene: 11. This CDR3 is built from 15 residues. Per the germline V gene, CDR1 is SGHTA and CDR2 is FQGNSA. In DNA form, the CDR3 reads TGTGCCAGCAGGACCGGGACTAGCTTTGCCGATGAGCAGTTCTTC. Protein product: CASRTGTSFADEQFF.